Each of the 13 T cell receptor beta chains below was sequenced from the same sample in a study of blood T cell repertoires in COVID-19. Assay: immunoSEQ multiplex PCR; the TCRdb copy retains only in-frame clones and omits some. This sample carries around 80,000 clones, roughly four fifths of them seen once, and the ten largest clones take roughly 13%. The sample consisted of peripheral blood. The receptors stem from a human donor in a cohort sampled during active COVID-19.

The V call is TRBV5-5, the J call TRBJ1-4; a weak D match, TRBD1 (5 bases). The CDR3 totals 15 residues. The germline V and J ends were trimmed by 4 bases and 4 bases, with 14 bases remaining between them. Germline lookup yields CDR1 SGHKS and CDR2 YYEKEE (reference sequence). The CDR3 loop is CASSVRQTGNEKLFF. The DNA for the CDR3 is TGTGCCAGCAGCGTCCGACAGACGGGTAATGAAAAACTGTTTTTT.

The chain has TRBV4-2 and TRBJ2-1; 8 nucleotides match TRBD2. After removal of 0 bases from V and 10 bases from J, the junction contained 11 bases not matched to a gene. Germline V gene data show CDR1 as LGHNA and CDR2 as YNFKEQ. This CDR3 comprises 16 residues. The CDR3 sequence is CASSQDMTSASVEQFF. As DNA, the CDR3 is TGTGCCAGCAGCCAAGATATGACTAGCGCCAGTGTAGAGCAGTTCTTC.

A single count supports this clone. The V and J genes are TRBV7-6 and TRBJ2-3; D call uncertain. The CDR3 length is 12 residues. In germline, CDR1 is SGHVS, CDR2 FNYEAQ. Trimming took off 6 bases at V and 6 bases at J, with 10 bases between the two ends. The CDR3 is CASSSSWDTQYF. CDR3 DNA: TGTGCCAGCAGTTCGAGTTGGGATACGCAGTATTTT.

The chain recombines TRBV14 with TRBJ2-7, with 8 bases fitting TRBD2. V was clipped by 5 bases and J by 6 bases; unmatched bases: 24. The CDR3 contains 19 residues. The germline V gene encodes CDR1 SGHDN and CDR2 FVKESK. In DNA, the CDR3 is TGTGCCAGCAGCGCAATAGGGTTCCGAGCGGGGGTCCCACGGTTCGAGCAGTACTTC. It codes for CASSAIGFRAGVPRFEQYF.

The J gene is TRBJ2-1, the V gene TRBV9, with 10 bases that match TRBD2. The CDR3 spans 17 residues. The V gene's germline CDR1 is SGDLS and CDR2 YYNGEE. Trimming cost V 0 bases and J 9 bases; bases outside gene matches: 12. This chain's CDR3 is CASSVGSAGGPIAEQFF. The DNA of the CDR3 is TGTGCCAGCAGCGTAGGATCAGCGGGGGGGCCGATAGCTGAGCAGTTCTTC.

The genes are TRBV6-1 and TRBJ1-5, with D maybe TRBD1 (5 bases). V shed 0 bases and J shed 4 bases, with 7 bases lying between them. Germline V gene sequence: CDR1 MNHNS, CDR2 SASEGT. The CDR3 loop spans 14 amino acids. The CDR3 sequence: CASSEAGGNQPQHF. The CDR3 DNA is TGTGCCAGCAGTGAAGCGGGGGGGAATCAGCCCCAGCATTTT.

The gene calls are TRBV25-1 and TRBJ2-3, with 9 bases aligning to TRBD2. The V gene's germline CDR1 is MGHDK and CDR2 SYGVNS. Unmatched junction bases numbered 9, after V lost 7 bases and J lost 4 bases. The CDR3 loop spans 15 amino acids. The CDR3 is CASTGRGGVADTQYF. The DNA for the CDR3 is TGTGCCAGCACTGGGCGGGGGGGGGTGGCAGATACGCAGTATTTT.

The chain couples TRBV5-1 to TRBJ1-1, with 10 bases fitting TRBD1. Germline CDR1 and CDR2: SGHRS and YFSETQ. This CDR3 comprises 15 residues. Trimming took 4 bases from V and 5 from J; bases not matched to a gene: 8. This CDR3 is CASSMEDRGQTEAFF. DNA for the CDR3: TGCGCCAGCAGCATGGAAGACAGGGGGCAAACTGAAGCTTTCTTT.

This sequence joins TRBV28 and TRBJ1-6; D ambiguous. Germline V lookup: CDR1 MDHEN, CDR2 SYDVKM. The V end was cut by 1 base, the J end by 11 bases, with 6 bases between. The CDR3 is made up of 12 amino acids. CDR3 in amino acids: CASSLSVTPLHF. CDR3 coding DNA: TGTGCCAGCAGTTTATCTGTAACACCCCTCCACTTT.

CDR3 protein: CASSAGTGYEQYF. The CDR3 DNA reads TGTGCCAGCTCGGCAGGGACAGGCTACGAGCAGTACTTC. The genes are TRBV18 and TRBJ2-7; TRBD1 aligns across 8 bases. The CDR3 spans 13 residues. Losses at the gene ends were 6 bases for V and 3 bases for J; bases not matched to a gene: 4. Germline V gives CDR1 KGHSH, CDR2 LQKENI.

The chain recombines TRBV6-5 with TRBJ1-6; 7 bases match TRBD1. The germline CDR1 and CDR2 sequences are MNHEY and SVGAGI. This CDR3 spans 15 amino acids. V lost 4 bases to trimming and J lost 13 bases; unmatched junction nucleotides: 13. The CDR3 here is CASSLGTPGQSPLHF. CDR3 nucleotides: TGTGCCAGCAGTTTAGGGACACCGGGACAGTCGCCCCTCCACTTT.

Worth noting for this clone: No DNA is shown, since the ends of the CDR3 on it are uncertain; the CDR3 is the one TCRdb lists. The V call is TRBV6-5, the J call TRBJ1-2. The V gene's germline CDR1 is MNHEY and CDR2 SVGAGI. The length of the CDR3 is 11 amino acids, counting both ends. CDR3: CASSTSVGYTF.

This clone was observed once. The gene calls are TRBV15 and TRBJ2-7; 8 bases fit TRBD1. Germline V gene sequence: CDR1 LNHNV, CDR2 YYDKDF (reference sequence). The CDR3 sequence is 14 residues long. After removal of 7 bases from V and 2 bases from J, the junction contained 7 bases not matched to a gene. In DNA form, the CDR3 reads TGTGCCACCAAGGGGACAGGATCAACCTACGAGCAGTACTTC. This sequence encodes CATKGTGSTYEQYF.